The clone carrying this T cell receptor beta chain was found many times. The antigen is not known. The sample comes from a study of CD8 T cells in ankylosing spondylitis. The study, taken as a whole, reports: Those disease-linked clones were CD8+; they were also relatively rare in peripheral blood. A TCR beta motif of 8 or 9 highly homologous variants appeared characteristic of ankylosing spondylitis blood. Matched ankylosing spondylitis synovial fluid reportedly showed significant enrichment of disease-linked clones.

Germline V lookup: CDR1 MNHEY, CDR2 SMNVEV (reference sequence). The CDR3 has 12 amino acids. V lost 6 bases, J lost 14 bases, and 17 bases lay in between. Libraries for TCR beta were made by quantitative 5'-RACE with molecular barcodes. Each CDR3 protein gets one entry after TCRdb re-called the 5' RACE reads with MiXCR. The sample lists more than 150,000 distinct CDR3 sequences, about 18% occurring once. Sequenced input: blood, either unsorted or a sorted T cell fraction (not recorded which). The sequence came from a male donor aged 10-35 years with ankylosing spondylitis or in good health (not recorded which). The chain is built from TRBV27 and TRBJ2-1, with D perhaps TRBD1 or TRBD2 (6 bases each). The CDR3 DNA follows: TGTGCCAGCAGCGGAAGAACAGGGAGGAAGTTCTTC. Protein sequence: CASSGRTGRKFF.